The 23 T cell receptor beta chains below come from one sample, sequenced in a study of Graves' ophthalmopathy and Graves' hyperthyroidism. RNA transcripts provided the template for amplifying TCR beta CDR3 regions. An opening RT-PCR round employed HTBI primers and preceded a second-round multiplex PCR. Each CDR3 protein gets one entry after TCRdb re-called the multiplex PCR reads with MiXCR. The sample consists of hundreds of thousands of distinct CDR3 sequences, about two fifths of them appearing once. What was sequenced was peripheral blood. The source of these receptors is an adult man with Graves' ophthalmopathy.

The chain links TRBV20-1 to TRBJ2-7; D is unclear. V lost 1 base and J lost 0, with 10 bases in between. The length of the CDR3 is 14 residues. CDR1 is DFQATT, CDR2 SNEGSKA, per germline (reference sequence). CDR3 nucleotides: TGCAGTGCTAGAGGGACGGAAAGCTCCTACGAGCAGTACGTC. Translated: CSARGTESSYEQYV.

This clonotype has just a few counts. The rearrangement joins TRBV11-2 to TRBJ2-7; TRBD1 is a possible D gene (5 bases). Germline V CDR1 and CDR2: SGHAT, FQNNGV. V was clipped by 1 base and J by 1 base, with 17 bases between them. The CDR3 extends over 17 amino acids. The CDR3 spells CASSLVGRAAWSYEQYF. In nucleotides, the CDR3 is TGTGCCAGCAGCTTAGTGGGCAGGGCAGCATGGTCCTACGAGCAGTACTTC.

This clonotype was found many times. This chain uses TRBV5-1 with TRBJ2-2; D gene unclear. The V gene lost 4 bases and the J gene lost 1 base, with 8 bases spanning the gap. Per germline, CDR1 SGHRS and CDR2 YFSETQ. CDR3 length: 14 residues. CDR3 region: CASSTRRNTGELFF. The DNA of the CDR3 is TGCGCCAGCAGCACGCGACGGAACACCGGGGAGCTGTTTTTT. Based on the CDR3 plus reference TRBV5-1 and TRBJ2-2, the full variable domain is KAGVTQTPRYLIKTRGQQVTLSCSPISGHRSVSWYQQTPGQGLQFLFEYFSETQRNKGNFPGRFSGRQFSNSRSEMNVSTLELGDSALYLCASSTRRNTGELFFGEGSRLTVL.

CDR3 bases: TGTGCCAGCAGTTCAACCGCCGGGACAGGGACCTACGAGCAGTACTTC. The encoded protein is CASSSTAGTGTYEQYF. This chain uses TRBV5-5 with TRBJ2-7, with 9 nucleotides matching TRBD1. The germline V gene encodes CDR1 SGHKS and CDR2 YYEKEE (reference sequence). There are 16 residues in the CDR3. J gave up 2 bases and V 5 bases, and 11 bases lay outside the gene matches.

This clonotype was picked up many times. The CDR3, as DNA: TGTGCCATAGGGGGGCAGGGTAAAGCCGAGCAGTACTTC. Protein: CAIGGQGKAEQYF. This sequence joins TRBV10-3 and TRBJ2-7; possibly TRBD1 or TRBD2 for D (6 bases each). Trimming stripped 9 bases from V and 6 bases from J, with 18 bases between. The CDR3 covers 13 residues. Per germline, CDR1 ENHRY and CDR2 SYGVKD.

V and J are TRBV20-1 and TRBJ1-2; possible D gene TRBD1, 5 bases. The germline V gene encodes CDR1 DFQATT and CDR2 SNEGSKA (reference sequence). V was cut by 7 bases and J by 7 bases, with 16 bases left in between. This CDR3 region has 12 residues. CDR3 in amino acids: CSGGRVWSGYTF. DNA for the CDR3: TGCAGTGGTGGCAGGGTATGGAGTGGCTACACCTTC.

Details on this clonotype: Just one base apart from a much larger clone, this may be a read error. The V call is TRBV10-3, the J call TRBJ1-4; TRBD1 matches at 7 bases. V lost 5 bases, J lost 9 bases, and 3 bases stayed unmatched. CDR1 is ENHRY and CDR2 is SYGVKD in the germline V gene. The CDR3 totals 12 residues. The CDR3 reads CAISPGGQKLFF. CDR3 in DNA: TGTGCCATCAGTCCAGGGGGACAAAAACTGTTTTTT.

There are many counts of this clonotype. The CDR3 reads CASSLPPGTGSGYTF. The CDR3 DNA sequence: TGTGCCAGCAGCTTACCCCCCGGGACAGGGTCCGGCTACACCTTC. The J gene is TRBJ1-2, the V gene TRBV7-2; TRBD1 agrees at 9 bases. After removal of 2 bases from V and 8 bases from J, the junction contained 9 bases not matched to a gene. The CDR3 has 15 amino acids. Looked up from germline, CDR1 is SGHTA and CDR2 is FQGNSA.

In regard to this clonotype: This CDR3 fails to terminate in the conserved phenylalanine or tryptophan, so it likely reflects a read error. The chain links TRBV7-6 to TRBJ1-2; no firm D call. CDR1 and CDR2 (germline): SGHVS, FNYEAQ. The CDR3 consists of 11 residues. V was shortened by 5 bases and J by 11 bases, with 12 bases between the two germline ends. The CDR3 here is CASSHWFGYTL. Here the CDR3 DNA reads TGTGCCAGCAGCCATTGGTTTGGTTACACCTTA.

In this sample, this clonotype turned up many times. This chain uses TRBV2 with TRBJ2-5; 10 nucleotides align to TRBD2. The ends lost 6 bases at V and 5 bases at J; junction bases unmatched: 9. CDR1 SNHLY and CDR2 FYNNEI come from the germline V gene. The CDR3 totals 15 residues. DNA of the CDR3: TGTGCCAGCAGGCTAACTAGCGGGGTTTATGAGACCCAGTACTTC. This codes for CASRLTSGVYETQYF.

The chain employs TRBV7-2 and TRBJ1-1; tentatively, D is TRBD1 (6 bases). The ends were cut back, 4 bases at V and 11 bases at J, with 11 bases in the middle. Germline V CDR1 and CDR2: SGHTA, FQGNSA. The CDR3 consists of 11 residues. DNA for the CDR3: TGTGCCAGCAGCTCCAGGGGAGCGGCTTTCTTT. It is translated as CASSSRGAAFF.

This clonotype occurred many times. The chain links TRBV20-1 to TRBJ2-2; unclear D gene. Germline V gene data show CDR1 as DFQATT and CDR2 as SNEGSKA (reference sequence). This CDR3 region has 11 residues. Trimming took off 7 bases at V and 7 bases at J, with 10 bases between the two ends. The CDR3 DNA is TGCAGTGTCCCCAAGGGCGGGGAGCTGTTTTTT. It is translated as CSVPKGGELFF.

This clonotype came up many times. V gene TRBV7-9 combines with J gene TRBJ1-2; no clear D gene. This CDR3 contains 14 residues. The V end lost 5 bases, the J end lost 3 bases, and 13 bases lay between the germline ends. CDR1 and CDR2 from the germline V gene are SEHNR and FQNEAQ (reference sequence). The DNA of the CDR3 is TGTGCCAGCAGCCCATCATTCTTAGACTATGGCTACACCTTC. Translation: CASSPSFLDYGYTF.

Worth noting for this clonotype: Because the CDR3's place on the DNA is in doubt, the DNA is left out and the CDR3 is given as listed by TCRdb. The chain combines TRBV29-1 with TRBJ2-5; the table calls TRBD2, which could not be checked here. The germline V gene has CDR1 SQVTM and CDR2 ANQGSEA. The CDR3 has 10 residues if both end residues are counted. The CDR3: CSVGGGAVVF.

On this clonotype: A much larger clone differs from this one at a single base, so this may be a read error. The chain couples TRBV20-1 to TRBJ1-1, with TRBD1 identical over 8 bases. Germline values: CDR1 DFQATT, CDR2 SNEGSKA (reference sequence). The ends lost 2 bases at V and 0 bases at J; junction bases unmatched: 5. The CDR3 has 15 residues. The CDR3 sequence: CSARSVDRVNTEAFF. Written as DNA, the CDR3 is TGCAGTGCTAGATCCGTGGACAGGGTGAACACTGAAGCTTTCTTT.

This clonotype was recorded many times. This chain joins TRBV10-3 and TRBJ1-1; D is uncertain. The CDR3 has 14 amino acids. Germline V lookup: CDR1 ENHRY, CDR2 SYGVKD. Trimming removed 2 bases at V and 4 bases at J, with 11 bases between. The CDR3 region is CAISEGEWSTEAFF. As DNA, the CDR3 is TGTGCCATCAGTGAGGGCGAATGGAGCACTGAAGCTTTCTTT.

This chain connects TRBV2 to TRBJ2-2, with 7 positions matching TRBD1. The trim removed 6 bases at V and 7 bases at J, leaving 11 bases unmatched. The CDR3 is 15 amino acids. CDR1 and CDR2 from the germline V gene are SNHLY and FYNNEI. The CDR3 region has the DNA TGTGCCAGCAGAAGACAGGGCCTAGGGATCGGGGAGCTGTTTTTT. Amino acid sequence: CASRRQGLGIGELFF.

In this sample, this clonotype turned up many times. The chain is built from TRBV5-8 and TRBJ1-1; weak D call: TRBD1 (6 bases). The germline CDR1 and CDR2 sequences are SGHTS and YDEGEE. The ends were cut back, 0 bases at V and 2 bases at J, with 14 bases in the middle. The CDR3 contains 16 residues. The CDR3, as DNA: TGTGCCAGCAGCTTGGGGGAAGGCAGGGGTAACACTGAAGCTTTCTTT. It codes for CASSLGEGRGNTEAFF.

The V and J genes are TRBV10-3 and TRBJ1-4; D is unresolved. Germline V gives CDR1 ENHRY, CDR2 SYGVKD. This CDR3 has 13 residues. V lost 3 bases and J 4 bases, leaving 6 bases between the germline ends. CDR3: CAISDMNNEKLFF. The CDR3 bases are TGTGCCATCAGTGACATGAATAATGAAAAACTGTTTTTT.

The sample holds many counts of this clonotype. CDR3 region: CASSQTDTQETQYF. The CDR3 nucleotides are TGTGCCAGCAGCCAAACGGACACCCAAGAGACCCAGTACTTC. This chain joins TRBV4-2 and TRBJ2-5, with a tentative D call TRBD1 (5 bases). The CDR3 sequence is 14 residues long. Germline CDR1 reads LGHNA; CDR2 reads YNFKEQ. V lost 2 bases and J lost 1, with 8 bases in between.

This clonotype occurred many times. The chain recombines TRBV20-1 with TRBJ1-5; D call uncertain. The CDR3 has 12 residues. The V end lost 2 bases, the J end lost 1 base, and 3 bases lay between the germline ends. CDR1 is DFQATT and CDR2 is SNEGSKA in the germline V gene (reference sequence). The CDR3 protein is CSARSSNQPQHF. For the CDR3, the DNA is TGCAGTGCTAGATCGAGCAATCAGCCCCAGCATTTT.

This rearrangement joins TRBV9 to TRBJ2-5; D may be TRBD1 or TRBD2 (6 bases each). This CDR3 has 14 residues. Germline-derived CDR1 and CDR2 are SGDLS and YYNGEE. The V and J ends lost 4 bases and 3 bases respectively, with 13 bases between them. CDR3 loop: CASSLEGGEETQYF. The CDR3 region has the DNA TGTGCCAGCAGCTTGGAGGGGGGAGAAGAGACCCAGTACTTC.

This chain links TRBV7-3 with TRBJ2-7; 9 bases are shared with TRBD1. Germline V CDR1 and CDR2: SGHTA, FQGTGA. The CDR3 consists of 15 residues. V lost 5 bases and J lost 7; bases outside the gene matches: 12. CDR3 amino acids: CASSPRDREVKEQYF. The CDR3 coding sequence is TGTGCCAGCAGCCCTCGGGACAGGGAGGTGAAGGAGCAGTACTTC.